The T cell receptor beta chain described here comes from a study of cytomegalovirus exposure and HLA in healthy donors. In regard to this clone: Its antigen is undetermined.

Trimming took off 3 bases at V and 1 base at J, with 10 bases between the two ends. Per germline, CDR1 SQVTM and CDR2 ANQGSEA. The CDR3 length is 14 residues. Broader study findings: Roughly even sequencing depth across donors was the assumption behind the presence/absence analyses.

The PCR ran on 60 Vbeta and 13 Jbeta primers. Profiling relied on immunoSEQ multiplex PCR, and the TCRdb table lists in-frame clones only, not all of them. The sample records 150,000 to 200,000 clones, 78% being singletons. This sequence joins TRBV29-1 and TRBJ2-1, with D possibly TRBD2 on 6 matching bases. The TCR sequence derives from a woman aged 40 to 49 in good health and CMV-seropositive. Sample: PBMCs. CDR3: CSVEGTSSYNEQFF. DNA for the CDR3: TGCAGCGTTGAGGGGACTTCTTCCTACAATGAGCAGTTCTTC.